These 25 T cell receptor beta chains were all obtained from the same sample, sequenced in a study of TIL therapy for anti-PD-1-resistant metastatic lung cancer. Sequencing used immunoSEQ v3. The method was immunoSEQ multiplex PCR; TCRdb's version includes in-frame clones alone and lacks a portion of them. The sample comprises tens of thousands of clones, 73% of which are singletons, and under 7.5% rests with the top ten. Described time point: pre-treatment sample, taken before nivolumab and TIL therapy. This sample comprised blood, obtained at baseline. These receptors originate from a person between 30 and 80 years old with non-small cell lung cancer.

This chain connects TRBV5-5 to TRBJ1-3; D unresolved. This CDR3 is 16 amino acids long. The V gene lost 4 bases and the J gene lost 0 bases, with 14 bases spanning the gap. CDR1 and CDR2 (germline): SGHKS, YYEKEE (reference sequence). DNA for the CDR3: TGTGCCAGCAGCCTTGGGTCTCCAGGCTCTGGAAACACCATATATTTT. Translating gives CASSLGSPGSGNTIYF.

The chain combines TRBV28 with TRBJ2-3; D might be TRBD2 (7 bases). Germline CDR1 MDHEN, CDR2 SYDVKM. This CDR3 region has 16 residues. Between the trimmed V and J ends, which lost 8 bases and 4 bases, there was a span of 22 bases. The CDR3 nucleotides read TGTGCCAGCGTACCTTCCAAGGGGGGGGGCGCAGATACGCAGTATTTT. It specifies CASVPSKGGGADTQYF.

The chain carries TRBV27 and TRBJ2-3; possible D gene TRBD2, 5 bases. The CDR3 runs 15 residues. From germline, CDR1 is MNHEY and CDR2 SMNVEV (reference sequence). Trimming removed 3 bases at V and 0 bases at J, with 10 bases between. CDR3 in amino acids: CASSFGLPSTDTQYF. The CDR3 DNA reads as TGTGCCAGCAGTTTCGGACTTCCTAGCACAGATACGCAGTATTTT.

The chain combines TRBV27 with TRBJ1-3; maybe TRBD1 (5 bases). The CDR3 sequence is 14 residues long. Germline V gene sequence: CDR1 MNHEY, CDR2 SMNVEV (reference sequence). The V gene lost 6 bases and the J gene lost 1 base, with 10 bases spanning the gap. This CDR3 reads CASRPGSSGNTIYF. CDR3 sequence (DNA): TGTGCCAGCAGACCAGGGAGTTCTGGAAACACCATATATTTT.

The V gene is TRBV5-1, the J gene TRBJ2-2, with 7 positions matching TRBD1. CDR1 is SGHRS, CDR2 YFSETQ, per germline. The CDR3 runs to 16 residues. V was clipped by 4 bases and J by 1 base; unmatched bases: 7. Here the CDR3 reads CASSTGTVGNTGELFF. The DNA for the CDR3 is TGCGCCAGCAGCACTGGGACAGTGGGGAACACCGGGGAGCTGTTTTTT.

This chain connects TRBV19 to TRBJ2-3; D gene uncertain. V lost 1 base and J 3 bases, leaving 11 bases between the germline ends. This CDR3 is 15 amino acids long. Germline values: CDR1 LNHDA, CDR2 SQIVND (reference sequence). CDR3 protein: CASSIARQATDTQYF. DNA of the CDR3: TGTGCCAGTAGTATAGCTCGGCAGGCAACAGATACGCAGTATTTT.

J is TRBJ1-1 and V is TRBV18; 9 nucleotides line up with TRBD1. The CDR3 spans 17 residues. Germline assignment: CDR1 KGHSH and CDR2 LQKENI. V shed 4 bases, J shed 1 base, and the junction held 10 bases outside the gene matches. CDR3 amino acids: CASSLGQGSVSNTEAFF. The CDR3 DNA reads as TGTGCCAGCTCACTGGGACAGGGTAGCGTCTCGAACACTGAAGCTTTCTTT. Variable domain in full (rest from reference TRBV18 and TRBJ1-1): NAGVMQNPRHLVRRRGQEARLRCSPMKGHSHVYWYRQLPEEGLKFMVYLQKENIIDESGMPKERFSAEFPKEGPSILRIQQVVRGDSAAYFCASSLGQGSVSNTEAFFGQGTRLTVV.

This clone showed up just once. The CDR3 reads CASSQVASGPYEQYF. For the CDR3, the DNA is TGCGCCAGCAGCCAGGTTGCTAGCGGTCCCTACGAGCAGTACTTC. The chain links TRBV4-1 to TRBJ2-7, with TRBD2 identical over 7 bases. The CDR3 spans 15 residues. The germline CDR1 and CDR2 sequences are MGHRA and YSYEKL. J was trimmed by 2 bases and V by 3 bases; bases with no gene match: 7.

The chain uses TRBV10-3 and TRBJ2-7, with D hard to call. V was pared by 3 bases and J by 2 bases, with 2 bases between. Germline V gene sequence: CDR1 ENHRY, CDR2 SYGVKD. This CDR3 is 11 amino acids long. CDR3 loop: CAISEAYEQYF. CDR3 in DNA: TGTGCCATCAGTGAAGCCTACGAGCAGTACTTC.

This clone occurred once. J is TRBJ1-1 and V is TRBV6-5; D may be TRBD1 (5 bases). The CDR3 has 13 amino acids. Germline loops: CDR1 MNHEY, CDR2 SVGAGI. Deletions cut 5 bases from V and 7 bases from J, with 14 bases between. CDR3 sequence (DNA): TGTGCCAGCAGTCCGCGGGCAGGGTATGAAGCTTTCTTT. Amino acid sequence: CASSPRAGYEAFF.

The rearrangement uses TRBV5-1 and TRBJ1-1; tentatively, D is TRBD1 (5 bases). The CDR3 contains 15 residues. Germline V lookup: CDR1 SGHRS, CDR2 YFSETQ. V was pared by 5 bases and J by 6 bases, with 20 bases between. CDR3 in amino acids: CASSYQGRRDPEAFF. CDR3 in DNA: TGCGCCAGCAGTTACCAAGGCAGAAGGGACCCTGAAGCTTTCTTT.

The CDR3 spells CASSWGQGSYEQYF. The CDR3 DNA is TGCGCCAGCAGCTGGGGACAGGGGTCCTACGAGCAGTACTTC. V and J are TRBV5-1 and TRBJ2-7; 10 nucleotides match TRBD1. The germline gives CDR1 SGHRS, CDR2 YFSETQ. CDR3 length: 14 amino acids. Trimming took 3 bases from V and 1 from J; bases not matched to a gene: 1. The complete variable domain, with remaining parts taken from reference TRBV5-1 and TRBJ2-7, reads KAGVTQTPRYLIKTRGQQVTLSCSPISGHRSVSWYQQTPGQGLQFLFEYFSETQRNKGNFPGRFSGRQFSNSRSEMNVSTLELGDSALYLCASSWGQGSYEQYFGPGTRLTVT.

V is TRBV4-3 and J is TRBJ1-2; D remains unclear. There are 15 residues in the CDR3. Germline CDR1 and CDR2: LGHNA and YSLEER. V was pared by 0 bases and J by 2 bases, with 10 bases between. CDR3 loop: CASSQDSAENYGYTF. DNA of the CDR3: TGCGCCAGCAGCCAAGATTCTGCAGAGAACTATGGCTACACCTTC.

The J gene is TRBJ2-7, the V gene TRBV5-1; D ambiguous. Germline V gene lookup returns CDR1 SGHRS and CDR2 YFSETQ. Trimming shortened V by 3 bases and J by 1 base, and 5 bases separated the two germline ends. This CDR3 region has 12 residues. The CDR3 bases are TGCGCCAGCAGCTCGTCGTCCTACGAGCAGTACTTC. Translated, it gives CASSSSSYEQYF.

This clone was observed once. This rearrangement joins TRBV11-3 to TRBJ2-3, with 7 nucleotides matching TRBD2. Germline CDR1 and CDR2: SGHNT and YENEEA. This CDR3 comprises 17 residues. The V and J ends lost 0 bases and 6 bases, in that order; junction bases with no gene match: 12. This chain's CDR3 is CASSLDLGGIPMDTQYF. The CDR3 DNA reads as TGTGCCAGCAGCTTAGATCTCGGGGGGATACCGATGGATACGCAGTATTTT.

This clone was counted only a few times. This rearrangement joins TRBV21-1 to TRBJ1-1; the tabulated D call, TRBD1, remains unverified against the DNA. TRBV21-1 is termed a pseudogene. The length of the CDR3 is 17 residues. CDR3 protein: CASSKGHRKRMNTEAFF. CDR3 DNA: TGTGCCAGCAGCAAAGGGCACAGGAAAAGGATGAACACTGAAGCTTTCTTT.

This chain connects TRBV6-1 to TRBJ2-5, with D tentatively TRBD1 or TRBD2 (6 bases each). Germline lookup yields CDR1 MNHNS and CDR2 SASEGT. There are 15 residues in the CDR3. V was shortened by 8 bases and J by 5 bases, with 21 bases between the two germline ends. This CDR3 is CASWLKWGAVETQYF. CDR3 bases: TGTGCCAGCTGGTTAAAGTGGGGGGCTGTGGAGACCCAGTACTTC.

The rearrangement uses TRBV11-2 and TRBJ2-3, with D hard to call. The V end lost 0 bases, the J end lost 8 bases, and 15 bases lay between the germline ends. This CDR3 region has 15 residues. CDR1 is SGHAT, CDR2 FQNNGV, per germline. The CDR3 coding sequence is TGTGCCAGCAGCTTAGAAGGCGGCCCTTGGGCTACGCAGTATTTT. Translating gives CASSLEGGPWATQYF. Supplemented by reference TRBV11-2 and TRBJ2-3, the full variable domain reads EAGVAQSPRYKIIEKRQSVAFWCNPISGHATLYWYQQILGQGPKLLIQFQNNGVVDDSQLPKDRFSAERLKGVDSTLKIQPAKLEDSAVYLCASSLEGGPWATQYFGPGTRLTVL.

J is TRBJ2-2 and V is TRBV9; 7 bases fit TRBD2. Germline V gives CDR1 SGDLS, CDR2 YYNGEE. The CDR3 runs to 16 residues. Unmatched junction bases numbered 6, after V lost 0 bases and J lost 4 bases. Here the CDR3 reads CASSVGGRDSTGELFF. CDR3 bases: TGTGCCAGCAGCGTAGGAGGGAGGGATTCCACCGGGGAGCTGTTTTTT.

This chain connects TRBV29-1 to TRBJ1-1, with no clear D. With 6 bases removed from V and 7 bases from J, the gap between germline ends came to 15 bases. The CDR3 extends over 12 amino acids. Germline assignment: CDR1 SQVTM and CDR2 ANQGSEA. The CDR3 nucleotides are TGCAGCGTGATTATTTCGGTGGGTGAAGCTTTCTTT. As protein: CSVIISVGEAFF.

A single count supports this clone. The rearrangement uses TRBV13 and TRBJ1-1, with 9 bases matching TRBD1. CDR3 length: 13 residues. Germline V gives CDR1 PRHDT, CDR2 FYEKMQ (reference sequence). Unmatched junction bases numbered 5, after V lost 8 bases and J lost 4 bases. CDR3 sequence (DNA): TGTGCCAGCGGGCGGGACAGGGTCACTGAAGCTTTCTTT. Amino acid sequence: CASGRDRVTEAFF.

The chain uses TRBV28 and TRBJ1-5; TRBD1 might be the D (5 bases). The CDR3 runs 16 residues. Germline CDR1 reads MDHEN; CDR2 reads SYDVKM. V lost 5 bases and J lost 0, with 14 bases in between. This chain's CDR3 is CASSPSATDSNQPQHF. CDR3 coding DNA: TGTGCCAGCAGTCCTTCGGCGACAGATAGCAATCAGCCCCAGCATTTT.

The gene calls are TRBV7-2 and TRBJ2-3; D is unresolved. Trimming pared 4 bases from V and 4 bases from J, leaving 9 bases between. Germline V gene lookup returns CDR1 SGHTA and CDR2 FQGNSA. The CDR3 is 13 residues long. CDR3 nucleotides: TGTGCCAGCAGCTCTTACCCCCCAGATACGCAGTATTTT. Translation: CASSSYPPDTQYF.

The CDR3 protein is CASSLAPLTLKDTQYF. CDR3 sequence (DNA): TGTGCCAGCAGCTTAGCTCCTCTTACTTTGAAAGATACGCAGTATTTT. The V and J genes are TRBV7-2 and TRBJ2-3, with D uncertain. Per the germline V gene, CDR1 is SGHTA and CDR2 is FQGNSA. The ends were cut back, 0 bases at V and 5 bases at J, with 15 bases in the middle. This CDR3 has 16 amino acids.

This rearrangement joins TRBV25-1 to TRBJ1-2; D call uncertain. Germline V lookup: CDR1 MGHDK, CDR2 SYGVNS. The CDR3 has 13 amino acids. The ends were cut back, 5 bases at V and 3 bases at J, with 10 bases in the middle. The CDR3 DNA is TGTGCCAGCAGTTCCGCTCGGCACTATGGCTACACCTTC. Protein: CASSSARHYGYTF.